This entry concerns a single TCR beta chain. The V gene end was trimmed by 1 base and the J gene end by 6 bases; junction bases not matched to a gene: 1. The CDR3 is made up of 14 amino acids. Germline loops: CDR1 LNHNV, CDR2 YYDKDF (reference sequence). These data are taken from a study of Ad26.COV2.S vaccination and SARS-CoV-2 variants. About the research overall: Intramuscular Ad26.COV2.S at 5x10^10 or 1x10^11 viral particles.

The method was immunoSEQ multiplex PCR; TCRdb's version includes in-frame clones alone and lacks a portion of them. The sample holds about 680,000 clones, around 92% seen once. Treatment described: some 19 received Ad26.COV2.S at low or high dose, single or two shots; roughly 5 received placebo; per-sample allocation not given. Material that was analyzed had been drawn on day 63 after the first vaccine or placebo injection. An Ad26 vector carrying the Wuhan-strain SARS-CoV-2 spike served as the vaccine. This receptor was taken from a person between 18 and 65 years old who received the Ad26.COV2.S COVID-19 vaccine or a placebo. The genes are TRBV15 and TRBJ2-7, with TRBD2 identical over 12 bases. The sequencing used peripheral blood, collected in a trial of Ad26.COV2.S vaccine versus placebo. The CDR3 nucleotides read TGTGCCACCAGCAGAGGGGGACTAGCGGGCGAGCAGTACTTC. This codes for CATSRGGLAGEQYF.